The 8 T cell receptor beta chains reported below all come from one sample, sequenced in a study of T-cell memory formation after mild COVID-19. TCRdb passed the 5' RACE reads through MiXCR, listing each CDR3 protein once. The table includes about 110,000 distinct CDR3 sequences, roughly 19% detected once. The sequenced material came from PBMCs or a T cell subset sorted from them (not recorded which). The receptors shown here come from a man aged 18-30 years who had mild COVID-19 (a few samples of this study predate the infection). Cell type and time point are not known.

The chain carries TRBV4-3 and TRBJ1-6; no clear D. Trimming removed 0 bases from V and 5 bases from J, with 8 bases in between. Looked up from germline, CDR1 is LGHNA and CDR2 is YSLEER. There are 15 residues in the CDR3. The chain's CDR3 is CASSQDWGDNSPLHF. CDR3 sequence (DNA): TGCGCCAGCAGCCAAGACTGGGGAGATAATTCACCCCTCCACTTT.

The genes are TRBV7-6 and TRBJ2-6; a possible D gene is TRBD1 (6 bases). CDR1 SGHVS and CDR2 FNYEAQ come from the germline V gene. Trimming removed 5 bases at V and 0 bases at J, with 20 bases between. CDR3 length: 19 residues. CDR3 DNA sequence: TGTGCCAGCAGCGCTCCGGGACATGGAACTTCCTCTGGGGCCAACGTCCTGACTTTC. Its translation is CASSAPGHGTSSGANVLTF.

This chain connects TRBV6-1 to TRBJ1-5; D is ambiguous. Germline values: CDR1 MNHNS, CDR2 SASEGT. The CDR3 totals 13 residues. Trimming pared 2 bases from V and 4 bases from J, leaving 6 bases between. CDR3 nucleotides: TGTGCCAGCAGTGAACTTCCTAATCAGCCCCAGCATTTT. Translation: CASSELPNQPQHF.

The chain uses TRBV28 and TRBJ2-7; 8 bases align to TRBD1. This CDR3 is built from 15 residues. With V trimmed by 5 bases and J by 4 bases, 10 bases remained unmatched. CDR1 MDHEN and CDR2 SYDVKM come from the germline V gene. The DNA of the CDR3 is TGTGCCAGCAGTGAATCGGGGACAGGCCTTTACGAGCAGTACGTC. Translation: CASSESGTGLYEQYV.

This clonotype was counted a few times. The CDR3 loop reads CASSFPSGRETQYF. CDR3 DNA: TGTGCCAGCAGTTTCCCTTCGGGAAGGGAGACCCAGTACTTC. This chain connects TRBV6-2 or TRBV6-3 to TRBJ2-5, with D possibly matching TRBD2 (5 bases). Germline V gene data show CDR1 as MNHEY and CDR2 as SVGEGT. V was shortened by 4 bases and J by 5 bases, with 14 bases between the two germline ends. The length of the CDR3 is 14 residues.

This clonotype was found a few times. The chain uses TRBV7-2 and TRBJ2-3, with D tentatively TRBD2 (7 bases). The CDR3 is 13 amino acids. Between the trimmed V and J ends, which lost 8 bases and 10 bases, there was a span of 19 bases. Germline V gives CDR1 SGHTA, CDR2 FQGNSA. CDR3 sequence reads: CASWGAGEWAQYF. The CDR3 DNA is TGTGCCAGCTGGGGGGCGGGGGAATGGGCGCAGTATTTT. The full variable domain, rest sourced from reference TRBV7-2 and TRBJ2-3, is GAGVSQSPSNKVTEKGKDVELRCDPISGHTALYWYRQSLGQGLEFLIYFQGNSAPDKSGLPSDRFSAERTGGSVSTLTIQRTQQEDSAVYLCASWGAGEWAQYFGPGTRLTVL.

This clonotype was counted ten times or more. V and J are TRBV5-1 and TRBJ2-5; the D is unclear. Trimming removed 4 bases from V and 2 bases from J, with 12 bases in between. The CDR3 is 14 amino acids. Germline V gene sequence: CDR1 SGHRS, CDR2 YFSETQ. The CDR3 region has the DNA TGCGCCAGCAGCGTGGGCTCTATACAAGAGACCCAGTACTTC. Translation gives CASSVGSIQETQYF.

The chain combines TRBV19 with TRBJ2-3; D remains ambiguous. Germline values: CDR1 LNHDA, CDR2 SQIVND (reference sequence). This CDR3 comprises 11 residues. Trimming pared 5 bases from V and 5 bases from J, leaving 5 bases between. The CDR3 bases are TGTGCCAGTAGTCAGAGAGATACGCAGTATTTT. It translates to CASSQRDTQYF.